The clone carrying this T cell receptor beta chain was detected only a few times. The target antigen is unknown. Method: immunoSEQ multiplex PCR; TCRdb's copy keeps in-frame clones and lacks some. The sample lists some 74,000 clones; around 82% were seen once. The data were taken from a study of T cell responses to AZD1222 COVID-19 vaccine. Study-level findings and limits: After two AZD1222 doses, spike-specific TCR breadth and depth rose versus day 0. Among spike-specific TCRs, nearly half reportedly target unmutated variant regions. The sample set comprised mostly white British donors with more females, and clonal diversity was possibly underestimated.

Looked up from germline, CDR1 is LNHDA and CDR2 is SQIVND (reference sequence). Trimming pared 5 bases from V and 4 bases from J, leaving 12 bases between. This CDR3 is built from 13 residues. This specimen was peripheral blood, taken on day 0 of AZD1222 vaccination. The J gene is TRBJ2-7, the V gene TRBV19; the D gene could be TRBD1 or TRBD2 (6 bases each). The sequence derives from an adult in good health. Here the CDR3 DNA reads TGTGCCAGTAGTTTTGAGGGGGGTTACGAGCAGTACTTC. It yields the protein CASSFEGGYEQYF.